The 4 T cell receptor beta chains presented below share a single source sample, sequenced in a study of regulatory T cells in long-lasting Graves disease. Regarding time point: persistent/refractory GD, antithyroid drugs over 5 years with positive TRAb. After RNA was extracted from PBMCs, the TCR library was made from it. The authors built TCR beta libraries using iRepertoire HTBI primers and Arm-PCR of CDR3 regions. TCRdb used MiXCR to reprocess the multiplex PCR reads, holding one entry per CDR3 protein. In the table there are some 440,000 distinct CDR3 sequences, 20% to 25% of which are singletons. Source: peripheral blood mononuclear cells (PBMCs), taken when the disease was refractory, from a patient treated with antithyroid drugs. The receptor set was obtained from a female donor with Graves disease.

Only a few counts were recorded for this clonotype. The chain employs TRBV19 and TRBJ2-4; no reliable D call. The DNA end is a closer match to TRBJ2-5, so the J assignment may be wrong. Germline V gene data show CDR1 as LNHDA and CDR2 as SQIVND (reference sequence). The CDR3 runs 12 residues. The CDR3 here is CASSGFGETQYF. The CDR3 DNA follows: TGTGCCAGTAGTGGGTTCGGGGAGACCCAGTACTTC.

This clonotype turned up a few times. The chain joins TRBV6-2 or TRBV6-3 to TRBJ1-2; no reliable D call. Germline CDR1 is MNHEY and CDR2 is SVGEGT. The length of the CDR3 is 14 residues. V lost 2 bases and J lost 2, with 9 bases in between. The CDR3 nucleotides read TGTGCCAGCAGTTACGAAGCCTTAAACTATGGCTACACCTTC. This gives the protein CASSYEALNYGYTF.

The chain carries TRBV6-2 or TRBV6-3 and TRBJ1-1; no definite D call. The CDR3 is 19 residues long. V lost 1 base, J lost 0 bases, and 21 bases lay in between. The germline CDR1 and CDR2 sequences are MNHEY and SVGEGT. CDR3 in amino acids: CASSYFVIRSLRMNTEAFF. The CDR3 DNA is TGTGCCAGCAGTTACTTCGTTATAAGGTCCCTCCGTATGAACACTGAAGCTTTCTTT.

This chain links TRBV5-1 with TRBJ2-1; 11 nucleotides line up with TRBD2. This CDR3 has 16 residues. The V and J ends lost 4 bases and 4 bases, in that order; junction bases with no gene match: 7. Germline V gene lookup returns CDR1 SGHRS and CDR2 YFSETQ. CDR3 loop: CASSTRTSGPYNEQFF. CDR3 bases: TGCGCCAGCAGCACACGGACTAGCGGGCCATACAATGAGCAGTTCTTC.